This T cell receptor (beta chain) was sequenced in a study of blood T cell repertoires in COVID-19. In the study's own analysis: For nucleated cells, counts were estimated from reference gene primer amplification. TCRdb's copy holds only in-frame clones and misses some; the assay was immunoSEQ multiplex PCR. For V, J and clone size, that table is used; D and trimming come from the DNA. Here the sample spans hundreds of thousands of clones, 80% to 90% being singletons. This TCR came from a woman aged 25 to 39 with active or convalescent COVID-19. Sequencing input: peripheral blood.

The CDR3 reads CASTGGSGYTF. CDR3 nucleotides: TGTGCCAGCACAGGGGGCAGCGGCTACACCTTC. This rearrangement joins TRBV2 to TRBJ1-2; 8 bases match TRBD1. CDR3 length: 11 amino acids. V lost 7 bases to trimming and J lost 8 bases; unmatched junction nucleotides: 3. CDR1 and CDR2 (germline): SNHLY, FYNNEI.